This entry lists 9 T cell receptor beta chains sequenced from one sample in a study of cytomegalovirus exposure and HLA in healthy donors. Use of 60 Vbeta and 13 Jbeta primers characterized the PCR. Profiling relied on immunoSEQ multiplex PCR, and the TCRdb table lists in-frame clones only, not all of them. The data hold under 200,000 clones, with about four fifths observed a single time. The sample was PBMCs. Receptor source: a girl under 18 in good health and CMV-seropositive.

This clone has only one observation. The J gene is TRBJ1-2, the V gene TRBV5-8, with D uncertain. V was pared by 2 bases and J by 1 base, with 24 bases between. CDR1 is SGHTS, CDR2 YDEGEE, per germline. The CDR3 has 19 residues. Written as DNA, the CDR3 is TGTGCCAGCAGCTTACCGGTTGGCTTTGAGAGGGCCGATAACTATGGCTACACCTTC. It translates to CASSLPVGFERADNYGYTF.

The sample holds a few counts of this clone. The J gene is TRBJ1-1, the V gene TRBV5-1; unclear D gene. V lost 1 base, J lost 3 bases, and 7 bases lay in between. CDR1 is SGHRS and CDR2 is YFSETQ in the germline V gene. The CDR3 consists of 13 residues. The CDR3 here is CASSLSGDTEAFF. CDR3 coding DNA: TGCGCCAGCAGCTTGTCCGGGGACACTGAAGCTTTCTTT.

The chain joins TRBV27 to TRBJ2-1; 15 bases agree with TRBD2. CDR1 and CDR2 from the germline V gene are MNHEY and SMNVEV (reference sequence). V lost 6 bases, J lost 7 bases, and 4 bases stayed unmatched. The CDR3 consists of 15 residues. The DNA for the CDR3 is TGTGCCAGCAGGGGACTAGCGGGAGGCTTAAATGAGCAGTTCTTC. It yields the protein CASRGLAGGLNEQFF.

The chain links TRBV30 to TRBJ2-7; 7 bases fit TRBD1. Trimming took 2 bases from V and 2 from J; bases not matched to a gene: 6. CDR3 length: 14 amino acids. Germline values: CDR1 GTSNPN, CDR2 SVGIG (reference sequence). This chain's CDR3 is CAWSNEDRAYEQYF. The CDR3 DNA is TGTGCCTGGAGTAATGAAGACAGGGCCTACGAGCAGTACTTC.

The chain combines TRBV30 with TRBJ2-1, with TRBD2 matching 14 bases. The CDR3 length is 13 residues. Per the germline V gene, CDR1 is GTSNPN and CDR2 is SVGIG (reference sequence). The J segment lost 14 bases and the V segment lost 6 bases, leaving 9 bases of the junction unmatched. This chain's CDR3 is CACATSGRVEEFF. In DNA form, the CDR3 reads TGTGCCTGTGCGACTAGCGGGAGGGTAGAGGAGTTCTTC.

The chain carries TRBV28 and TRBJ2-1; D may be TRBD1 (5 bases). The CDR3 covers 14 residues. Trimming removed 3 bases at V and 7 bases at J, with 13 bases between. The germline gives CDR1 MDHEN, CDR2 SYDVKM. The CDR3 protein is CASSFARATNEQFF. The CDR3 DNA reads as TGTGCCAGCAGTTTCGCCAGGGCGACTAATGAGCAGTTCTTC.

The chain joins TRBV4-3 to TRBJ2-7; 12 bases align to TRBD2. CDR1 and CDR2 (germline): LGHNA, YSLEER. V gave up 0 bases and J gave up 6 bases; unmatched junction bases: 9. This CDR3 spans 17 amino acids. CDR3 in amino acids: CASSQDLGTSGGSEQYF. The CDR3, as DNA: TGCGCCAGCAGCCAAGATCTTGGTACTAGCGGGGGGAGCGAGCAGTACTTC.

The chain has TRBV27 and TRBJ1-2; 8 bases agree with TRBD1. J gave up 6 bases and V 5 bases, and 14 bases lay outside the gene matches. The CDR3 is made up of 16 amino acids. Germline-derived CDR1 and CDR2 are MNHEY and SMNVEV (reference sequence). CDR3 DNA sequence: TGTGCCAGCAGTATCGGACAGGGAGTTCCGGGGGATGGCTACACCTTC. This encodes CASSIGQGVPGDGYTF.

The table lists this clone with a count of one. The chain joins TRBV5-6 to TRBJ1-5; the D is unclear. CDR1 SGHDT and CDR2 YYEEEE come from the germline V gene. The CDR3 extends over 12 amino acids. Trimming left V 1 base short and J 4 bases short, with 3 bases between. The CDR3 is CASSLPNQPQHF. For the CDR3, the DNA is TGTGCCAGCAGCTTGCCGAATCAGCCCCAGCATTTT. Full variable domain (remainder filled in from reference TRBV5-6 and TRBJ1-5): DAGVTQSPTHLIKTRGQQVTLRCSPKSGHDTVSWYQQALGQGPQFIFQYYEEEERQRGNFPDRFSGHQFPNYSSELNVNALLLGDSALYLCASSLPNQPQHFGDGTRLSIL.